The 3 T cell receptor beta chains listed next were all sequenced from one sample in a study of T cell changes during pregnancy in multiple sclerosis. The repertoire was sequenced with immunoSEQ multiplex PCR; TCRdb's copy has only in-frame clones and lacks some. Of about 70,000 clones listed, almost 95% are singletons. The starting material was CD8+ T cells from peripheral blood mononuclear cells, obtained in the third trimester of pregnancy. These receptors came from a female donor in good health, enrolled as a control in a pregnancy study.

The rearrangement joins TRBV6-5 to TRBJ2-7, with a tentative D call TRBD1 (6 bases). Germline V lookup: CDR1 MNHEY, CDR2 SVGAGI. V was cut by 2 bases and J by 6 bases, with 11 bases left in between. The CDR3 contains 13 residues. The CDR3 reads CASSYGGHVEQYF. The DNA for the CDR3 is TGTGCCAGCAGTTACGGGGGCCACGTCGAGCAGTACTTC.

This clone occurred once. The chain is built from TRBV7-9 and TRBJ1-2; 7 nucleotides line up with TRBD1. The CDR3 has 16 residues. From germline, CDR1 is SEHNR and CDR2 FQNEAQ (reference sequence). The trim removed 3 bases at V and 4 bases at J, leaving 11 bases unmatched. The CDR3 DNA reads TGTGCCAGCAGCTTTTCCGCGGACAGGATGATCTATGGCTACACCTTC. Translation gives CASSFSADRMIYGYTF. The full variable domain, in which reference TRBV7-9 and TRBJ1-2 provide the parts outside the CDR3, is DTGVSQNPRHKITKRGQNVTFRCDPISEHNRLYWYRQTLGQGPEFLTYFQNEAQLEKSRLLSDRFSAERPKGSFSTLEIQRTEQGDSAMYLCASSFSADRMIYGYTFGSGTRLTVV.

The chain carries TRBV7-9 and TRBJ1-2; no clear D gene. The germline V gene encodes CDR1 SEHNR and CDR2 FQNEAQ (reference sequence). Trimming took off 3 bases at V and 1 base at J, with 12 bases between the two ends. This CDR3 comprises 15 residues. This chain's CDR3 is CASSLATDDNYGYTF. The CDR3 DNA follows: TGTGCCAGCAGCTTGGCAACAGATGATAACTATGGCTACACCTTC.